These 24 T cell receptor beta chains originate from one sample sequenced in a study of blood T cell repertoires in COVID-19 (dated by TCRdb to about 2020). The library came from the immunoSEQ multiplex PCR assay. The table was pulled from immuneACCESS by TCRdb, which kept in-frame rearrangements only. Such tables lose some clones; where checked, under half of the loss comes from unresolved V genes, and the rest has no known cause. The sample profile shows 450,000 to 500,000 clones; approximately 83% of them were found once. The biggest ten clones account for approximately 3.2% of the sample. Sequencing input: peripheral blood. The source is a human donor in a cohort sampled during active COVID-19.

The chain carries TRBV19 and TRBJ1-2; D may be TRBD1 (5 bases). CDR3 length equals 16 residues. From germline, CDR1 is LNHDA and CDR2 SQIVND (reference sequence). V gave up 7 bases and J gave up 6 bases, with 24 bases separating them. The chain's CDR3 is CASTTPGLGGSDGYTF. The CDR3 DNA follows: TGTGCCAGTACGACTCCGGGACTGGGGGGTAGTGATGGCTACACCTTC.

The chain employs TRBV7-2 and TRBJ1-2; 7 nucleotides align to TRBD1. Germline V lookup: CDR1 SGHTA, CDR2 FQGNSA. The J segment lost 3 bases and the V segment lost 3 bases, leaving 4 bases of the junction unmatched. The CDR3 consists of 14 residues. The CDR3 is CASSFGTDYYGYTF. The DNA for the CDR3 is TGTGCCAGCAGCTTTGGGACAGACTACTATGGCTACACCTTC.

The chain joins TRBV9 to TRBJ1-4; TRBD1 aligns across 7 bases. The CDR3 covers 16 residues. Per the germline V gene, CDR1 is SGDLS and CDR2 is YYNGEE. The V and J ends lost 2 bases and 4 bases, in that order; junction bases with no gene match: 8. CDR3 in amino acids: CASSVDERGLNEKLFF. CDR3 DNA: TGTGCCAGCAGCGTGGACGAGAGGGGGCTTAATGAAAAACTGTTTTTT. Drawing the rest from reference TRBV9 and TRBJ1-4, the complete variable domain is DSGVTQTPKHLITATGQRVTLRCSPRSGDLSVYWYQQSLDQGLQFLIQYYNGEERAKGNILERFSAQQFPDLHSELNLSSLELGDSALYFCASSVDERGLNEKLFFGSGTQLSVL.

V is TRBV6-6 and J is TRBJ1-1; D remains unclear. The CDR3 covers 14 residues. Germline-derived CDR1 and CDR2 are MNHNY and SVGAGI (reference sequence). V lost 1 base, J lost 1 base, and 7 bases lay in between. The DNA for the CDR3 is TGTGCCAGCAGTTACTTGGCAGAGAACACTGAAGCTTTCTTT. Its protein product is CASSYLAENTEAFF.

Points on this clone: The sample carries other DNA sequences with the same CDR3. The chain combines TRBV19 with TRBJ2-7, with TRBD1 as a possible D gene (6 bases). V was pared by 5 bases and J by 4 bases, with 9 bases between. The CDR3 spans 12 residues. Germline CDR1 LNHDA, CDR2 SQIVND (reference sequence). CDR3 in amino acids: CASSGRGYEQYF. The DNA of the CDR3 is TGTGCCAGTAGTGGCAGGGGATACGAGCAGTACTTC.

This clone showed up just a few times. The chain recombines TRBV28 with TRBJ1-1, with D unclear. The V end was cut by 7 bases, the J end by 3 bases, with 12 bases between. The CDR3 spans 13 residues. In germline, CDR1 is MDHEN, CDR2 SYDVKM. CDR3 sequence (DNA): TGTGCCAGCACCGGGGTGTTGGACACTGAAGCTTTCTTT. This translates into CASTGVLDTEAFF.

The chain links TRBV6-4 to TRBJ1-4; the D is unclear. The CDR3 has 13 amino acids. V was clipped by 10 bases and J by 3 bases, with 12 bases between them. The germline V gene encodes CDR1 MRHNA and CDR2 SNTAGT. The CDR3 coding sequence is TGTGCCAACCTGGGCCGGCCTAATGAAAAACTGTTTTTT. Its translation is CANLGRPNEKLFF.

This clone appeared a few times. The rearrangement joins TRBV4-2 to TRBJ2-2; the match to TRBD2 covers 8 bases. CDR1 and CDR2 (germline): LGHNA, YNFKEQ. Losses at the gene ends were 1 base for V and 7 bases for J; bases not matched to a gene: 11. The length of the CDR3 is 17 residues. This CDR3 reads CASSQAPTSEDSGELFF. The CDR3 nucleotides are TGTGCCAGCAGCCAAGCCCCGACTAGCGAAGACAGCGGGGAGCTGTTTTTT.

V and J are TRBV25-1 and TRBJ1-1; D gene ambiguous. V was clipped by 7 bases and J by 1 base, with 16 bases between them. CDR1 and CDR2 from the germline V gene are MGHDK and SYGVNS. The CDR3 totals 15 residues. The CDR3 coding sequence is TGTGCCAGCAATTATGGTCTGACTCCGAACACTGAAGCTTTCTTT. Protein: CASNYGLTPNTEAFF.

The V call is TRBV9, the J call TRBJ2-7; 9 positions match TRBD1. The V gene end was trimmed by 2 bases and the J gene end by 1 base; junction bases not matched to a gene: 7. Germline lookup yields CDR1 SGDLS and CDR2 YYNGEE. The CDR3 extends over 16 amino acids. This CDR3 reads CASSVRAGTGSYEQYF. The DNA for the CDR3 is TGTGCCAGCAGCGTGAGGGCGGGGACAGGGTCCTACGAGCAGTACTTC.

V and J are TRBV11-3 and TRBJ2-3; 7 bases are shared with TRBD1. The J segment lost 1 base and the V segment lost 5 bases, leaving 0 bases of the junction unmatched. Germline assignment: CDR1 SGHNT and CDR2 YENEEA. The CDR3 is 13 residues long. The CDR3 DNA is TGTGCCAGCAGCGACAGGGGCACAGATACGCAGTATTTT. This encodes CASSDRGTDTQYF.

The V gene is TRBV28, the J gene TRBJ2-7; 9 bases match TRBD1. The CDR3 totals 16 residues. Trimming cost V 7 bases and J 3 bases; bases outside gene matches: 13. Germline V gene data show CDR1 as MDHEN and CDR2 as SYDVKM. In DNA, the CDR3 is TGTGCCAGCATTCCTCAGGGAAAGACAGGGGGCTACGAGCAGTACTTC. Protein product: CASIPQGKTGGYEQYF. The full variable domain, rest sourced from reference TRBV28 and TRBJ2-7, is DVKVTQSSRYLVKRTGEKVFLECVQDMDHENMFWYRQDPGLGLRLIYFSYDVKMKEKGDIPEGYSVSREKKERFSLILESASTNQTSMYLCASIPQGKTGGYEQYFGPGTRLTVT.

The chain is built from TRBV15 and TRBJ1-2, with D uncertain. CDR1 LNHNV and CDR2 YYDKDF come from the germline V gene (reference sequence). The CDR3 has 16 residues. V dropped 0 bases and J dropped 4 bases, with 15 bases sitting between them. Here the CDR3 reads CATSREALGSTYGYTF. The CDR3 DNA sequence: TGTGCCACCAGCAGAGAGGCCCTAGGGAGTACCTATGGCTACACCTTC.

The V call is TRBV28, the J call TRBJ2-6; D may be TRBD1 (5 bases). The CDR3 runs to 17 residues. Germline loops: CDR1 MDHEN, CDR2 SYDVKM. V was pared by 8 bases and J by 0 bases, with 17 bases between. The chain's CDR3 is CASGANSKSSGANVLTF. CDR3 nucleotide sequence: TGTGCCAGCGGGGCTAACAGTAAGAGCTCTGGGGCCAACGTCCTGACTTTC.

V gene TRBV18 combines with J gene TRBJ1-1, with 10 bases that match TRBD1. The V gene end was trimmed by 4 bases and the J gene end by 1 base; junction bases not matched to a gene: 6. The CDR3 contains 16 residues. In germline, CDR1 is KGHSH, CDR2 LQKENI. The CDR3 is CASSQGTGEWNTEAFF. CDR3 in DNA: TGTGCCAGCTCACAAGGGACAGGGGAGTGGAACACTGAAGCTTTCTTT.

The genes are TRBV7-9 and TRBJ2-7; 7 bases map to TRBD1. The CDR3 extends over 14 amino acids. V gave up 9 bases and J gave up 3 bases; unmatched junction bases: 11. Germline V gene lookup returns CDR1 SEHNR and CDR2 FQNEAQ (reference sequence). Written as DNA, the CDR3 is TGTGCCAGTAGCCCGGGACAGATATTCTACGAGCAGTACTTC. Translated: CASSPGQIFYEQYF. The entire variable domain, with the rest obtained from reference TRBV7-9 and TRBJ2-7, is as follows: DTGVSQNPRHKITKRGQNVTFRCDPISEHNRLYWYRQTLGQGPEFLTYFQNEAQLEKSRLLSDRFSAERPKGSFSTLEIQRTEQGDSAMYLCASSPGQIFYEQYFGPGTRLTVT.

This clone was counted a single time. The J gene is TRBJ1-5, the V gene TRBV21-1. TRBV21-1 is tagged as a pseudogene. The CDR3 sequence is 14 residues long. CDR3 DNA: TGTGCCAGCAGCAATATCAAGGGGAGGGAGCCCCAGCATTTT. It is translated as CASSNIKGREPQHF.

This clone came up once. The chain has TRBV3-1 (or the pseudogene TRBV3-2) and TRBJ2-7, with 7 bases aligning to TRBD2. There are 16 residues in the CDR3. The germline gives CDR1 LGHDT, CDR2 YNNKEL (reference sequence). The V segment lost 1 base and the J segment 7 bases; nucleotides outside the gene matches: 13. CDR3 sequence: CASSQGFAAGVGEQYF. The CDR3 coding sequence is TGTGCCAGCAGCCAAGGGTTCGCGGCGGGAGTAGGAGAGCAGTACTTC.

This clone has only a few counts. This same CDR3 is encoded by further DNA sequences in the sample. In nucleotides, the CDR3 is TGTGCCAGCAGTTACTCGAGGCTAGCCACCTACGAGCAGTACTTC. Amino acids: CASSYSRLATYEQYF. J is TRBJ2-7 and V is TRBV6-5; a possible D gene is TRBD2 (5 bases). V gave up 0 bases and J gave up 2 bases, with 11 bases separating them. Germline values: CDR1 MNHEY, CDR2 SVGAGI. The CDR3 is made up of 15 amino acids.

The genes are TRBV6-1 and TRBJ1-3; 8 bases map to TRBD1. V was clipped by 3 bases and J by 0 bases; unmatched bases: 4. CDR1 and CDR2 (germline): MNHNS, SASEGT. The CDR3 runs 16 residues. CDR3 DNA: TGTGCCAGCAGTGAGGGACAGGCCATCTCTGGAAACACCATATATTTT. Encoded protein: CASSEGQAISGNTIYF.

The J gene is TRBJ2-7, the V gene TRBV18; 11 bases are a match to TRBD1. The CDR3 has 15 residues. With 5 bases clipped from V and 4 bases from J, the junction kept 7 bases outside the gene matches. CDR1 and CDR2 (germline): KGHSH, LQKENI. The CDR3 nucleotides are TGTGCCAGCTCAGCGACCGGGACAGGGGGTTACGAGCAGTACTTC. Its protein is CASSATGTGGYEQYF.

This clone showed up just a few times. This chain uses TRBV28 with TRBJ1-2; D is unresolved. The V end was cut by 3 bases, the J end by 4 bases, with 30 bases between. Germline values: CDR1 MDHEN, CDR2 SYDVKM. The CDR3 consists of 20 residues. In DNA form, the CDR3 reads TGTGCCAGCAGTTTTGGGTTACTGCGACGGGAAGTACTAAGAGCCTATGGCTACACCTTC. Its protein product is CASSFGLLRREVLRAYGYTF.

CDR3 nucleotides: TGTGCCAGTGCCGAAAGGGCGGGCACTGAAGCTTTCTTT. Residues: CASAERAGTEAFF. V gene TRBV19 combines with J gene TRBJ1-1; D unclear. This CDR3 contains 13 residues. Germline CDR1 and CDR2: LNHDA and SQIVND (reference sequence). V was cut by 8 bases and J by 4 bases, with 14 bases left in between.

The CDR3 sequence: CASSQEVAGGPDEQYF. In nucleotides, the CDR3 is TGTGCCAGCAGCCAAGAAGTAGCGGGAGGGCCGGACGAGCAGTACTTC. The J gene is TRBJ2-7, the V gene TRBV3-1 (or the pseudogene TRBV3-2); 11 bases match TRBD2. V trimming: 0 bases; J trimming: 5 bases; junction bases outside the gene matches: 6. CDR1 and CDR2 from the germline V gene are LGHDT and YNNKEL (reference sequence). This CDR3 is 16 amino acids long.